This entry lists 2 T cell receptor beta chains sequenced from one sample in a study of vaccination and CD4 T cells after COVID-19. The sample's treatment: approximately 9-day PBMC culture with coronavirus spike peptide pools or control peptides (ViraFEST assay). The Oncomine TCR Beta short-read assay was applied to DNA of cultured CD4+ T cells. From the PCR reads, TCRdb called clonotypes with MiXCR, one entry per CDR3 protein. The sample records some 16,000 distinct CDR3 sequences, roughly 57% being singletons. These receptors have no identified antigens. The specimen sequenced was CD4+ T cells from blood, cultured in vitro. All receptors come from a human donor who had recovered from COVID-19.

This chain connects TRBV11-2 to TRBJ2-5; D might be TRBD1 (5 bases). Deletions cut 1 base from V and 5 bases from J, with 11 bases between. Per the germline V gene, CDR1 is SGHAT and CDR2 is FQNNGV. The CDR3 is made up of 14 amino acids. The CDR3 sequence is CASSLARDAETQYF. The CDR3 nucleotides are TGTGCCAGCAGCTTAGCCAGGGATGCCGAGACCCAGTACTTC.

This clonotype appeared a single time. This chain uses TRBV7-8 with TRBJ1-3, with TRBD1 matching over 8 bases. Trimming at V came to 5 bases and at J to 0 bases, leaving 6 bases not matched to a gene. The CDR3 length is 16 residues. Germline V gives CDR1 SGHVS, CDR2 FQNEAQ. DNA for the CDR3: TGTGCCAGCAGCCCGAGACAGGGGAGCTCTGGAAACACCATATATTTT. This sequence encodes CASSPRQGSSGNTIYF.